This T cell receptor (beta chain) was found in a study of human T cells and chemical hapten exposure. The trim removed 1 base at V and 8 bases at J, leaving 11 bases unmatched. This CDR3 region has 16 residues. Germline lookup yields CDR1 MGHRA and CDR2 YSYEKL. As to time point: patch test 3, about 24 weeks after DPC sensitization. The sample's treatment: therapeutic diphenylcyclopropenone sensitization with weekly scalp DPC. At every patch-test visit, blood was drawn before the patch test was applied. TCRdb analysed the RACE reads with MiXCR anew, one entry per CDR3 protein. The sample records 210,000 or so distinct CDR3 sequences, 20% to 25% being singletons.

The source material was whole blood, sampled in connection with sensitization to the hapten diphenylcyclopropenone (DPC). This TCR came from a woman aged 40 to 49 with alopecia areata. Some clones in this sample may be carry-over from other donors' samples. This chain links TRBV4-1 with TRBJ2-3, with 8 bases matching TRBD2. The CDR3: CASSQVTRGGGLTQYF. DNA of the CDR3: TGCGCCAGCAGCCAAGTGACCCGGGGGGGGGGCCTTACGCAGTATTTT.